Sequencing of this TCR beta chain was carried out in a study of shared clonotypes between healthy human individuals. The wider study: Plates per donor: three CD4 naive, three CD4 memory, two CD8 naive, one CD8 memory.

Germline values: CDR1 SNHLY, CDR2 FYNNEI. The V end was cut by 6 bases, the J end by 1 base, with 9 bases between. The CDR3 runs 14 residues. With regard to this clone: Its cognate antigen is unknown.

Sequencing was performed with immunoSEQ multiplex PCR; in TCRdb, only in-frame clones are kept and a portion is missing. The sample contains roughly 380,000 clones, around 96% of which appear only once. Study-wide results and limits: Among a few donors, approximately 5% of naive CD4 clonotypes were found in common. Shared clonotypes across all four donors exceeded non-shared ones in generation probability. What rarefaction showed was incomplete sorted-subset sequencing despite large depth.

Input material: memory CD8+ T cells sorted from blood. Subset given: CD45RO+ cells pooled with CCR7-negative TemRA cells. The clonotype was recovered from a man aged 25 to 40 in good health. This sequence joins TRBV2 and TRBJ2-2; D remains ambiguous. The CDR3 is CASSRFENTGELFF. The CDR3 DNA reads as TGTGCCAGCAGCCGCTTCGAGAACACCGGGGAGCTGTTTTTT.